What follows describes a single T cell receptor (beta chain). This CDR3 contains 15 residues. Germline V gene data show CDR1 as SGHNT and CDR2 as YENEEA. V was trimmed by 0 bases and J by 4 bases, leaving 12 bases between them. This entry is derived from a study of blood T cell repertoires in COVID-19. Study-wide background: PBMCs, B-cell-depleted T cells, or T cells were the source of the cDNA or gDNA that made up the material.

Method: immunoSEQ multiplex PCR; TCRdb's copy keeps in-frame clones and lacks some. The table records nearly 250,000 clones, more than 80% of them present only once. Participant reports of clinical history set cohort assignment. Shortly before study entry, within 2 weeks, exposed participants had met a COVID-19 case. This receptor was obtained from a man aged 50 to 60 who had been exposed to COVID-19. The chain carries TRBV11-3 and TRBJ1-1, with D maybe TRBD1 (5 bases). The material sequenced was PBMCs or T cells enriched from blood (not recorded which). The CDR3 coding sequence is TGTGCCAGCAGCTTAGAGGGGACCGGGGGCACTGAAGCTTTCTTT. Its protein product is CASSLEGTGGTEAFF.